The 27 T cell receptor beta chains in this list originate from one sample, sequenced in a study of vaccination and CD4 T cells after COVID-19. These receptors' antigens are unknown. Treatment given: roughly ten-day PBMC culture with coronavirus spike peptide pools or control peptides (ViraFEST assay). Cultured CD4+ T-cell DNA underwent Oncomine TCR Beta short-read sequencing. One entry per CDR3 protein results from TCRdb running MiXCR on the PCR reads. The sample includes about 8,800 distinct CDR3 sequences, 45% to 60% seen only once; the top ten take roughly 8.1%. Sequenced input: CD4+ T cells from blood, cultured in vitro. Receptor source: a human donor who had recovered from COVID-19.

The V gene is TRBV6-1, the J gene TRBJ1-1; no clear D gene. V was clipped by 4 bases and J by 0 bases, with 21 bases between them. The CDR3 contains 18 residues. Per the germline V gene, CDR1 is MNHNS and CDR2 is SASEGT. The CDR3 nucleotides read TGTGCCAGCAGTGCTCCCTCTGGCTGGTCATCCATGAACACTGAAGCTTTCTTT. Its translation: CASSAPSGWSSMNTEAFF.

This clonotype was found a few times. CDR3 residues: CSARPNSGGPLEQYF. CDR3 coding DNA: TGCAGTGCTAGACCCAATAGCGGGGGGCCCCTCGAGCAGTACTTC. V gene TRBV20-1 combines with J gene TRBJ2-7, with 10 bases fitting TRBD2. Per germline, CDR1 DFQATT and CDR2 SNEGSKA (reference sequence). The CDR3 extends over 15 amino acids. Trimming removed 2 bases from V and 6 bases from J; junction bases left unmatched: 10.

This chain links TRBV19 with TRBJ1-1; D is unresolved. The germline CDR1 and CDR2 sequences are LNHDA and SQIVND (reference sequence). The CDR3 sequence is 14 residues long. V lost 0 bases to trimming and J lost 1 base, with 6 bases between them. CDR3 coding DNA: TGTGCCAGTAGTATAGATCGGAGGAACACTGAAGCTTTCTTT. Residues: CASSIDRRNTEAFF.

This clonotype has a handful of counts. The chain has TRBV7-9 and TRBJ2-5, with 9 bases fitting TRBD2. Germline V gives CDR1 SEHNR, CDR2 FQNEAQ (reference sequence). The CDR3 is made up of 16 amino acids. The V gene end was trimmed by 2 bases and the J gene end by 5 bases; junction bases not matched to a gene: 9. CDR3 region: CASSLSPLAGVETQYF. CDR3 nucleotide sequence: TGTGCCAGCAGCTTAAGTCCCTTAGCGGGAGTGGAGACCCAGTACTTC.

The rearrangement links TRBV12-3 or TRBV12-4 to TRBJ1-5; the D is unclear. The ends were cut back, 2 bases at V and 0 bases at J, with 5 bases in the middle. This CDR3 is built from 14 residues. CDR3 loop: CASSLWSSNQPQHF. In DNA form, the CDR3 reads TGTGCCAGCAGTTTATGGAGTAGCAATCAGCCCCAGCATTTT.

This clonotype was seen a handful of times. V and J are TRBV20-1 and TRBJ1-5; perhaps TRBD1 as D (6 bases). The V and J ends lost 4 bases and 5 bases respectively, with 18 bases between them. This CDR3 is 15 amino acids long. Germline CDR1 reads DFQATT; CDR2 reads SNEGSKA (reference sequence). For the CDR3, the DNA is TGCAGTGCTAAAGCCGGGGGGCCGAGAGATCAGCCCCAGCATTTT. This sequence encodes CSAKAGGPRDQPQHF.

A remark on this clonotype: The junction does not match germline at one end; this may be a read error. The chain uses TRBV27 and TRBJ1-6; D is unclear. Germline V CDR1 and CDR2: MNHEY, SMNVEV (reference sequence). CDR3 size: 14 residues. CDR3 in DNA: TGTGTCAGCAGTTTCCGCCAGAGGAATTCACCCCTCCACTTT. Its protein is CVSSFRQRNSPLHF.

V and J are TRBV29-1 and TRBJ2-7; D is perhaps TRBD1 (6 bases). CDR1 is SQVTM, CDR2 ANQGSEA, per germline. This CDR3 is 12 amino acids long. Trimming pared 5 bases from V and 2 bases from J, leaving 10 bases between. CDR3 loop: CSVQAGAYEQYF. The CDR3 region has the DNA TGCAGCGTTCAGGCAGGGGCCTACGAGCAGTACTTC.

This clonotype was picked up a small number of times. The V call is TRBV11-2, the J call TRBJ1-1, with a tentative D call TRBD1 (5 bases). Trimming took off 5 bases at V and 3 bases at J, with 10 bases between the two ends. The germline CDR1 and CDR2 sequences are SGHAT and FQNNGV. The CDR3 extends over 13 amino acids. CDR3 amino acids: CASSPDRYTEAFF. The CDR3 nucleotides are TGTGCCAGCAGCCCCGACAGATACACTGAAGCTTTCTTT.

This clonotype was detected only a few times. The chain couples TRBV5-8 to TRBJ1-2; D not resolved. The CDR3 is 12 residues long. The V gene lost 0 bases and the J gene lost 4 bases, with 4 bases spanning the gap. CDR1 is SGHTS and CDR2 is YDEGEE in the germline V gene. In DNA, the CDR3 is TGTGCCAGCAGCTTGGAAGCCTATGGCTACACCTTC. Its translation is CASSLEAYGYTF.

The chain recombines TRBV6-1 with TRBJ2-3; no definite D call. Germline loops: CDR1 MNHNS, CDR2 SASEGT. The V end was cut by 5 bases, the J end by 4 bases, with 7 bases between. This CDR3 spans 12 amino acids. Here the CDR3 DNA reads TGTGCCAGCAGTCAATCCGCAGATACGCAGTATTTT. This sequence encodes CASSQSADTQYF.

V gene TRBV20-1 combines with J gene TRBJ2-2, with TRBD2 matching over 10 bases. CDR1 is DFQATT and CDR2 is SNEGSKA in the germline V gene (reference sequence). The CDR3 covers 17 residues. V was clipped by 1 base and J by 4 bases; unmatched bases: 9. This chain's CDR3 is CSARGSSGSSSTGELFF. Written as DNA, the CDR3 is TGCAGTGCTAGAGGATCTAGCGGGAGTAGTAGCACCGGGGAGCTGTTTTTT.

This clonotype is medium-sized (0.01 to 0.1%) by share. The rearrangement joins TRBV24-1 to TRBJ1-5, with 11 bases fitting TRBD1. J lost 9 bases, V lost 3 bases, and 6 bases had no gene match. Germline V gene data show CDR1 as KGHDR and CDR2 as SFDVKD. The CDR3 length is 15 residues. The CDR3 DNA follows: TGTGCCACCAGTGATAGGACAGGGGGCGAATGGCCCCAGCATTTT. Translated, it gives CATSDRTGGEWPQHF.

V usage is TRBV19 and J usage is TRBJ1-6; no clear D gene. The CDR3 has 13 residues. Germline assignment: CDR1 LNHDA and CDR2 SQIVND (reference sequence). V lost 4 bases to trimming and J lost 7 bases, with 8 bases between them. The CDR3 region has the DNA TGTGCCAGTAGTAGGATGTGGAATTCACCCCTCCACTTT. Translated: CASSRMWNSPLHF.

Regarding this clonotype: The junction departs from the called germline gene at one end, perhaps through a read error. DNA for the CDR3: TGTGCCACCAGTGATAGGGTTCTGAGCCAAGAGACCCTGTACTTC. Translated, it gives CATSDRVLSQETLYF. The V gene is TRBV24-1, the J gene TRBJ2-5; D ambiguous. CDR3 length: 15 amino acids. Per germline, CDR1 KGHDR and CDR2 SFDVKD.

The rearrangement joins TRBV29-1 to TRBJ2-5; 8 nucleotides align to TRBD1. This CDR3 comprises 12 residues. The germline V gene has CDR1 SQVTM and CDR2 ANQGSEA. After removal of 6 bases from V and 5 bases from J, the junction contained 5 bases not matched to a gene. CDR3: CSVRTGTETQYF. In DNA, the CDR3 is TGCAGCGTCCGGACAGGGACGGAGACCCAGTACTTC.

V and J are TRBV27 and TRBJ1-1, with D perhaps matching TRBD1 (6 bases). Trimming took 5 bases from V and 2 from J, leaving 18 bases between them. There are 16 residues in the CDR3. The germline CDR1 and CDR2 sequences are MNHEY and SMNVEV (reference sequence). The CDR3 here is CASSGNRVKKNTEAFF. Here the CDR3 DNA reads TGTGCCAGCAGTGGTAACAGGGTAAAAAAAAACACTGAAGCTTTCTTT.

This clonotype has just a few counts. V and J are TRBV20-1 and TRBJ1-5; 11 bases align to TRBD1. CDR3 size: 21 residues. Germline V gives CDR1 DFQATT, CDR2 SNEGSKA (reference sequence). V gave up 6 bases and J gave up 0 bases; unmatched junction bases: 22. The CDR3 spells CSAIHSGTGGLGGYSNQPQHF. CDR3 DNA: TGCAGTGCCATTCATTCCGGGACAGGGGGTCTCGGGGGATATAGCAATCAGCCCCAGCATTTT.

CDR3 in DNA: TGTGCCTGGAGCGCAGGGAATAGCAATCAGCCCCAGCATTTT. Translation: CAWSAGNSNQPQHF. This chain joins TRBV30 and TRBJ1-5, with D possibly TRBD1 on 5 matching bases. This CDR3 is 14 amino acids long. V was trimmed by 3 bases and J by 0 bases, leaving 9 bases between them. CDR1 and CDR2 (germline): GTSNPN, SVGIG (reference sequence).

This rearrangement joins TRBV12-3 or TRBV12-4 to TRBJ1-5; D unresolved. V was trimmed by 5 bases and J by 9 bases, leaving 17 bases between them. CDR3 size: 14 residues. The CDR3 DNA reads TGTGCCAGCAGTCACACGGACCGGAAAGGGCCCCAGCATTTT. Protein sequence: CASSHTDRKGPQHF.

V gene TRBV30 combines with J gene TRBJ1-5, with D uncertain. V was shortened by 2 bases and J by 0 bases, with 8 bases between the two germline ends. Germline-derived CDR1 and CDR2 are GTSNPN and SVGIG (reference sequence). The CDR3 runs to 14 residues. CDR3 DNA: TGTGCCTGGAGTAGTAGAACTAGCAATCAGCCCCAGCATTTT. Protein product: CAWSSRTSNQPQHF.

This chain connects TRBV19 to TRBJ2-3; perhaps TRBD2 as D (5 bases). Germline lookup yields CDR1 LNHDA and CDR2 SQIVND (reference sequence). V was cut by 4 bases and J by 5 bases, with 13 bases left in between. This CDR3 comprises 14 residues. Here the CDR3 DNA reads TGTGCCAGTAGTACCCCAGAGGGCGTAGATACGCAGTATTTT. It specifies CASSTPEGVDTQYF.

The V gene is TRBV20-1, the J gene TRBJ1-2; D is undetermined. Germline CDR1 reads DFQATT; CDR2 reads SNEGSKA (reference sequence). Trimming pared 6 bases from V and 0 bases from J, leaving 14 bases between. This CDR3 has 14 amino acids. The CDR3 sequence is CSASGARTNYGYTF. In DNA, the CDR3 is TGCAGTGCCTCCGGAGCCAGAACTAACTATGGCTACACCTTC.

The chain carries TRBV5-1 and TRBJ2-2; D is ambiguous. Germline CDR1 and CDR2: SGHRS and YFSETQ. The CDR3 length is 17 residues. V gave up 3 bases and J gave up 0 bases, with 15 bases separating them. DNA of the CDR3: TGCGCCAGCAGCTGGTCATCGGGTTCCCCGAACACCGGGGAGCTGTTTTTT. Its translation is CASSWSSGSPNTGELFF.

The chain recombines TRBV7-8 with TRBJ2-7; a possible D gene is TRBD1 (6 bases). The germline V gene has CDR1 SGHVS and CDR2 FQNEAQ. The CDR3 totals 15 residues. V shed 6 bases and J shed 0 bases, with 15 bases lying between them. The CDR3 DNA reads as TGTGCCAGCAGGATCCTCAGGGGCGACTCCTACGAGCAGTACTTC. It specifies CASRILRGDSYEQYF.

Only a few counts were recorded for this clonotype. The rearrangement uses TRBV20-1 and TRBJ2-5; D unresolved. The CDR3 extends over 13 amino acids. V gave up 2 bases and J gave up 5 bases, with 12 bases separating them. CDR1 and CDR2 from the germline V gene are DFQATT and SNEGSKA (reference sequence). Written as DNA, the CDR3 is TGCAGTGCTAGACCCCACGTCGTCGAGACCCAGTACTTC. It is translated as CSARPHVVETQYF.

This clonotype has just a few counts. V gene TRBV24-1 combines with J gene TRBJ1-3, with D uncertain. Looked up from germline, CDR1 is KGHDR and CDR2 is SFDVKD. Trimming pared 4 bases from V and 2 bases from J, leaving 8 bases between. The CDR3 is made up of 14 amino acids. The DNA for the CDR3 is TGTGCCACCAGTGAGGACGGGACTGGAAACACCATATATTTT. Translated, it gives CATSEDGTGNTIYF.